Listed here are 20 T cell receptor beta chains from one sample, sequenced in a study of T cells in localized non-small cell lung cancer. Here immunoSEQ multiplex PCR was the method, and the copy in TCRdb shows in-frame clones only, minus some. The table lists tens of thousands of clones, around 80% of them singletons. The specimen was peripheral blood, collected before any cancer treatment. These receptors originate from a male donor aged 60 or over with stage III squamous cell lung carcinoma.

V usage is TRBV28 and J usage is TRBJ1-1, with 9 bases that match TRBD1. The CDR3 covers 15 residues. The trim removed 4 bases at V and 10 bases at J, leaving 13 bases unmatched. Germline CDR1 reads MDHEN; CDR2 reads SYDVKM. CDR3 nucleotide sequence: TGTGCCAGCAGTTACTCCGACAGGGGGTACGTCGGAGCTTTCTTT. Protein sequence: CASSYSDRGYVGAFF.

This rearrangement joins TRBV7-2 to TRBJ2-7; D may be TRBD1 (5 bases). V lost 1 base and J lost 3, with 13 bases in between. This CDR3 contains 15 residues. From germline, CDR1 is SGHTA and CDR2 FQGNSA. The CDR3 DNA reads as TGTGCCAGCAGCTTAGGCCCGCAGGGAATCTACGAGCAGTACTTC. It translates to CASSLGPQGIYEQYF.

This clone was observed a few times. The V gene is TRBV4-1, the J gene TRBJ1-2, with D perhaps matching TRBD1 (5 bases). Trimming shortened V by 0 bases and J by 4 bases, and 15 bases separated the two germline ends. The CDR3 is made up of 16 amino acids. Germline loops: CDR1 MGHRA, CDR2 YSYEKL. Here the CDR3 reads CASSQDSAGSSYGYTF. The CDR3 nucleotides are TGCGCCAGCAGCCAAGATTCCGCAGGGTCTAGCTATGGCTACACCTTC.

This sequence joins TRBV11-2 and TRBJ2-7; TRBD1 agrees at 8 bases. In germline, CDR1 is SGHAT, CDR2 FQNNGV. The V segment lost 5 bases and the J segment 3 bases; nucleotides outside the gene matches: 9. The CDR3 contains 15 residues. The CDR3 DNA reads as TGTGCCAGCAGCCTAGGACAGGGATCGGTCTACGAGCAGTACTTC. Protein sequence: CASSLGQGSVYEQYF.

V gene TRBV7-2 combines with J gene TRBJ2-6, with D uncertain. This CDR3 is 16 amino acids long. Trimming pared 7 bases from V and 1 base from J, leaving 14 bases between. Per the germline V gene, CDR1 is SGHTA and CDR2 is FQGNSA. CDR3 nucleotides: TGTGCCAGCAATTTACGACGAAGTTCTGGGGCCAACGTCCTGACTTTC. Translation gives CASNLRRSSGANVLTF.

The sample holds a few counts of this clone. The V gene is TRBV7-9, the J gene TRBJ2-7; 7 bases agree with TRBD1. The V segment lost 5 bases and the J segment 3 bases; nucleotides outside the gene matches: 13. CDR1 is SEHNR, CDR2 FQNEAQ, per germline (reference sequence). The CDR3 length is 16 residues. The DNA of the CDR3 is TGTGCCAGCAGCCCGCCCCGGGACAGAGACAACTACGAGCAGTACTTC. Its protein is CASSPPRDRDNYEQYF. Full variable domain (missing parts from reference TRBV7-9 and TRBJ2-7): DTGVSQNPRHKITKRGQNVTFRCDPISEHNRLYWYRQTLGQGPEFLTYFQNEAQLEKSRLLSDRFSAERPKGSFSTLEIQRTEQGDSAMYLCASSPPRDRDNYEQYFGPGTRLTVT.

The V and J genes are TRBV4-1 and TRBJ2-1; 8 nucleotides match TRBD2. There are 18 residues in the CDR3. V shed 4 bases, J shed 5 bases, and the junction held 16 bases outside the gene matches. Germline assignment: CDR1 MGHRA and CDR2 YSYEKL. This CDR3 is CASSRGRVAGQLNNEQFF. The CDR3, as DNA: TGCGCCAGCAGCCGGGGAAGGGTAGCGGGACAATTGAACAATGAGCAGTTCTTC.

The chain joins TRBV7-8 to TRBJ1-2; D is uncertain. Germline CDR1 SGHVS, CDR2 FQNEAQ. Trimming removed 2 bases at V and 6 bases at J, with 22 bases between. This CDR3 is built from 17 residues. This CDR3 reads CASSLFFPRDGVNGYTF. The CDR3, as DNA: TGTGCCAGCAGCTTATTCTTCCCACGAGACGGGGTTAATGGCTACACCTTC.

CDR3 nucleotides: TGCGCCAGCCGGGGCTCCTTCTACGAGCAGTACTTC. This sequence encodes CASRGSFYEQYF. This rearrangement joins TRBV5-1 to TRBJ2-7; the D gene could be TRBD1 or TRBD2 (5 bases each). Germline V gene sequence: CDR1 SGHRS, CDR2 YFSETQ. The CDR3 length is 12 residues. Trimming shortened V by 7 bases and J by 3 bases, and 11 bases separated the two germline ends.

This chain connects TRBV2 to TRBJ2-3, with 10 bases aligning to TRBD2. CDR3 length: 15 residues. CDR1 is SNHLY, CDR2 FYNNEI, per germline. Germline trimming cut 8 bases from V and 7 bases from J; bases unmatched to any gene: 12. CDR3 sequence (DNA): TGTGCCAGCGTAAAATTAGCGGGGGGCCCCAATACGCAGTATTTT. Protein product: CASVKLAGGPNTQYF.

The chain employs TRBV4-1 and TRBJ1-1, with D perhaps TRBD1 (6 bases). CDR1 is MGHRA, CDR2 YSYEKL, per germline. This CDR3 comprises 16 residues. The V end lost 4 bases, the J end lost 2 bases, and 17 bases lay between the germline ends. In nucleotides, the CDR3 is TGCGCCAGCAGCCTTACCCGACAGGCGGTCAACACTGAAGCTTTCTTT. It translates to CASSLTRQAVNTEAFF.

DNA of the CDR3: TGTGCCAGCAGCTTAGGCAGGTTGGCAGATACGCAGTATTTT. Its translation is CASSLGRLADTQYF. The chain recombines TRBV13 with TRBJ2-3; no clear D. V was clipped by 0 bases and J by 4 bases, with 8 bases between them. This CDR3 comprises 14 residues. Germline V gene sequence: CDR1 PRHDT, CDR2 FYEKMQ (reference sequence).

This chain links TRBV18 with TRBJ1-5; possible D gene TRBD1, 5 bases. V gave up 5 bases and J gave up 4 bases, with 15 bases separating them. In germline, CDR1 is KGHSH, CDR2 LQKENI. This CDR3 is built from 15 residues. CDR3 loop: CASSSSGTANQPQHF. As DNA, the CDR3 is TGTGCCAGCTCATCTTCCGGGACCGCAAATCAGCCCCAGCATTTT.

The chain has TRBV6-6 and TRBJ1-2; 9 bases fit TRBD1. With V trimmed by 8 bases and J by 4 bases, 8 bases remained unmatched. From germline, CDR1 is MNHNY and CDR2 SVGAGI (reference sequence). The CDR3 extends over 14 amino acids. CDR3 nucleotide sequence: TGTGCCAGCTCGGGACAGGGAGTGGGCTATGGCTACACCTTC. Amino acids: CASSGQGVGYGYTF.

The gene calls are TRBV19 and TRBJ1-5; D is perhaps TRBD1 (6 bases). The germline V gene has CDR1 LNHDA and CDR2 SQIVND (reference sequence). The V and J ends lost 2 bases and 5 bases respectively, with 13 bases between them. This CDR3 region has 15 residues. The CDR3 is CASSIYGGHDQPQHF. In DNA, the CDR3 is TGTGCCAGTAGTATATACGGGGGGCATGATCAGCCCCAGCATTTT. The entire variable domain, with the rest obtained from reference TRBV19 and TRBJ1-5, is as follows: DGGITQSPKYLFRKEGQNVTLSCEQNLNHDAMYWYRQDPGQGLRLIYYSQIVNDFQKGDIAEGYSVSREKKESFPLTVTSAQKNPTAFYLCASSIYGGHDQPQHFGDGTRLSIL.

V usage is TRBV6-1 and J usage is TRBJ2-7; 8 bases are a match to TRBD1. Trimming removed 4 bases from V and 2 bases from J; junction bases left unmatched: 7. Germline CDR1 reads MNHNS; CDR2 reads SASEGT. The CDR3 contains 15 residues. In DNA, the CDR3 is TGTGCCAGCAGTGCCCCGGGACAGGTAACCTACGAGCAGTACTTC. Protein sequence: CASSAPGQVTYEQYF.

The chain employs TRBV5-1 and TRBJ1-1, with D perhaps matching TRBD1 (5 bases). Per the germline V gene, CDR1 is SGHRS and CDR2 is YFSETQ. Trimming took 0 bases from V and 1 from J, leaving 7 bases between them. The CDR3 runs 14 residues. The CDR3 loop reads CASSLVGGNTEAFF. In nucleotides, the CDR3 is TGCGCCAGCAGCTTGGTTGGGGGGAACACTGAAGCTTTCTTT.

In this sample, this clone turned up a few times. The chain combines TRBV4-3 with TRBJ2-7, with D hard to call. Trimming shortened V by 0 bases and J by 0 bases, and 9 bases separated the two germline ends. CDR3 size: 15 residues. Germline CDR1 LGHNA, CDR2 YSLEER. The CDR3 here is CASSQDVVSSYEQYF. The CDR3 bases are TGCGCCAGCAGCCAAGACGTAGTCAGCTCCTACGAGCAGTACTTC.

This clone was observed a handful of times. V usage is TRBV4-1 and J usage is TRBJ1-4; no firm D call. Per germline, CDR1 MGHRA and CDR2 YSYEKL. Trimming removed 1 base from V and 3 bases from J, with 6 bases in between. This CDR3 region has 14 residues. The CDR3 region is CASSQGTSNEKLFF. The CDR3 nucleotides read TGCGCCAGCAGCCAAGGGACTTCTAATGAAAAACTGTTTTTT.

The genes are TRBV5-1 and TRBJ1-1; TRBD1 agrees at 8 bases. Germline V gives CDR1 SGHRS, CDR2 YFSETQ. CDR3 size: 16 residues. After removal of 2 bases from V and 3 bases from J, the junction contained 9 bases not matched to a gene. CDR3 sequence (DNA): TGCGCCAGCAGCTTTGCCCAGGGGGCTGGACACACTGAAGCTTTCTTT. It yields the protein CASSFAQGAGHTEAFF.